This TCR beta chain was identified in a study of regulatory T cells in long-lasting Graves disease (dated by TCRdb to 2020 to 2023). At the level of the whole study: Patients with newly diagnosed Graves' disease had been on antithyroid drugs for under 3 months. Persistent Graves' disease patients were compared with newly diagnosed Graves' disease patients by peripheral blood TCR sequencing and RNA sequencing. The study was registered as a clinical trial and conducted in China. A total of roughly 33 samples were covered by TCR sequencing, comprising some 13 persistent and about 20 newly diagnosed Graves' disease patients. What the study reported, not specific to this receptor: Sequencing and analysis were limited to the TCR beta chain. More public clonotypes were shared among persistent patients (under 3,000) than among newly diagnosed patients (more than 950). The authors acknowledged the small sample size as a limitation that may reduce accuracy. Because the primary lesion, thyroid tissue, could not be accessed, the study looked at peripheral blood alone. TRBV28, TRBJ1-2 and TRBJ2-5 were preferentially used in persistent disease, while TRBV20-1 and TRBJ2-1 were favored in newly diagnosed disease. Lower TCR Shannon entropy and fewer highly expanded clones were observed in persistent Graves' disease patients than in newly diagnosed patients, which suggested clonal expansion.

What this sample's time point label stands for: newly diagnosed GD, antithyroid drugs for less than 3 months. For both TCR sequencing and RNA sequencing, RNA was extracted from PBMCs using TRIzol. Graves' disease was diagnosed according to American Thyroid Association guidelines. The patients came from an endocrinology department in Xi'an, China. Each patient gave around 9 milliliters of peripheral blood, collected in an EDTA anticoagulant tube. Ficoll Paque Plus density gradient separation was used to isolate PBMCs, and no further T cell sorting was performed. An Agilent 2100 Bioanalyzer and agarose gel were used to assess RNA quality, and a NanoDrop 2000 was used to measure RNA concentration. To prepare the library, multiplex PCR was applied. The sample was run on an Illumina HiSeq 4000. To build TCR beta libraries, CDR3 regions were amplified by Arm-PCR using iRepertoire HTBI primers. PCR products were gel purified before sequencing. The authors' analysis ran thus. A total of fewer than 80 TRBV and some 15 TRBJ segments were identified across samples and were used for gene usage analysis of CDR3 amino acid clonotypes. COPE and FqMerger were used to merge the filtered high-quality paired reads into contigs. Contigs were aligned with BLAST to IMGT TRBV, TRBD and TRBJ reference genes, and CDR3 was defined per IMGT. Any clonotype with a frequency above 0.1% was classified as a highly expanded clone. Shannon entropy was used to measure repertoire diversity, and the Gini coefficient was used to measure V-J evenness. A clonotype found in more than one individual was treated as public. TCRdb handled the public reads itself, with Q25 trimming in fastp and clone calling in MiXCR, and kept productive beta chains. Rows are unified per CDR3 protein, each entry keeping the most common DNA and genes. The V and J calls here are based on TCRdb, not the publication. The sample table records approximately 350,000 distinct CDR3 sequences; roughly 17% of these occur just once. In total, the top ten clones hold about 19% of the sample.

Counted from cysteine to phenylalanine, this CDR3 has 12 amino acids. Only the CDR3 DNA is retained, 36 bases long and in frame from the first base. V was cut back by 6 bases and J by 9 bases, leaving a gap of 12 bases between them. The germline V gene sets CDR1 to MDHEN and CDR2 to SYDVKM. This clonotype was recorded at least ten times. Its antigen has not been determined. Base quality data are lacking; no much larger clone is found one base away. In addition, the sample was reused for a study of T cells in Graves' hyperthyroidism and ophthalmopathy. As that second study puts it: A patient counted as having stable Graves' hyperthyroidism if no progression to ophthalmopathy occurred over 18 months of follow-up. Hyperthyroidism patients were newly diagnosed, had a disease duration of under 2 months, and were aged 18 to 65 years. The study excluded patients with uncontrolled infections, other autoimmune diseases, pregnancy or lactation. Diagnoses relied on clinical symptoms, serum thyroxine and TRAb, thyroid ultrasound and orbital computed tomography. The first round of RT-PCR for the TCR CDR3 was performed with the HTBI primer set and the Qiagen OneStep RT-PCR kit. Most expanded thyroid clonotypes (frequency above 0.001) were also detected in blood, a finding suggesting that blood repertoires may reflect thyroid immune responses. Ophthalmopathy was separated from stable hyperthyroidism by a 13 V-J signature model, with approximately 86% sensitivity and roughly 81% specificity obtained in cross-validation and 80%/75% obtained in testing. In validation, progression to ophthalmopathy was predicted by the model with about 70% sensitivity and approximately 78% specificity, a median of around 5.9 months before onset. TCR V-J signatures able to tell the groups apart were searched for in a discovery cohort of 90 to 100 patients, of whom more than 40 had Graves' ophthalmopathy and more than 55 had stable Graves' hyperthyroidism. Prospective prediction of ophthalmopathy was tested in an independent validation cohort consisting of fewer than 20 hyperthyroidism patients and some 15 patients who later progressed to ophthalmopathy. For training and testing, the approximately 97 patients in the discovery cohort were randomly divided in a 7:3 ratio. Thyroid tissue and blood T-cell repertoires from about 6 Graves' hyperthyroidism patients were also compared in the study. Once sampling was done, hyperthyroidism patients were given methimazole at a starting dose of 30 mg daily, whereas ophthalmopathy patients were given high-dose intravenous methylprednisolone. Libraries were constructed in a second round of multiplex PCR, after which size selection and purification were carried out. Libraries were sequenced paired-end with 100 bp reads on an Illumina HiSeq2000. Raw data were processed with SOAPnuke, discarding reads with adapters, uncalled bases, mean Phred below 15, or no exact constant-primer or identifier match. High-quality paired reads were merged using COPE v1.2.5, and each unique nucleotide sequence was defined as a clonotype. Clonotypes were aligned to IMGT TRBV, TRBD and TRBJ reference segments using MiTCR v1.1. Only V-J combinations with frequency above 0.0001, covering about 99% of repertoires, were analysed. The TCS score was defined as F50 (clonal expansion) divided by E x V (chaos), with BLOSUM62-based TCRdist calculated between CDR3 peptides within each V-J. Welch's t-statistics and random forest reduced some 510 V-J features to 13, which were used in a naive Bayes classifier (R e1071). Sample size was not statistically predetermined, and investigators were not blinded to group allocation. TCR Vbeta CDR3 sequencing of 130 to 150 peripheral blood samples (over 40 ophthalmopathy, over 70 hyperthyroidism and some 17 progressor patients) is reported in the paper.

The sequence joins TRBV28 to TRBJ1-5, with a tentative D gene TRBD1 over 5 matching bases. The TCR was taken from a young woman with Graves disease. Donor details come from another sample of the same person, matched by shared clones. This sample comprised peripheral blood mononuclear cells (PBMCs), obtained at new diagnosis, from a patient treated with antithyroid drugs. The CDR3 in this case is CASRQEIGPQHF. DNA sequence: TGTGCCAGCAGACAGGAGATAGGGCCCCAGCATTTT.